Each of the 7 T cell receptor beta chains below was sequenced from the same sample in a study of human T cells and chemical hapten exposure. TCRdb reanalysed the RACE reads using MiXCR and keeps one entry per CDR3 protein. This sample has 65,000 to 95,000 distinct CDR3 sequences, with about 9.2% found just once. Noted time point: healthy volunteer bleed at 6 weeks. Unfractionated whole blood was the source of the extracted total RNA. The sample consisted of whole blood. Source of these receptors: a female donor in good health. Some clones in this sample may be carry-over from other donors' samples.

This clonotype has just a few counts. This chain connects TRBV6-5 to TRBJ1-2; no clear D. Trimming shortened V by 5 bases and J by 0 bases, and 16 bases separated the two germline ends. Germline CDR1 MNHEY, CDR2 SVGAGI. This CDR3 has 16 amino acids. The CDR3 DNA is TGTGCCAGCAGTCGACCGAGGCAGGACCCTAACTATGGCTACACCTTC. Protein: CASSRPRQDPNYGYTF.

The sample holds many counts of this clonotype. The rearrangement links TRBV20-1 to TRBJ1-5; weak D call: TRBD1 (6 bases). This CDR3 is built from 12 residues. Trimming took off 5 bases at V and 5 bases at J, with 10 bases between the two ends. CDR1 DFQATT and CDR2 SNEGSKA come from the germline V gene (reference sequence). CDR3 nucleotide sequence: TGCAGTGCTGGTGACAGGTATCAGCCCCAGCATTTT. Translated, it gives CSAGDRYQPQHF.

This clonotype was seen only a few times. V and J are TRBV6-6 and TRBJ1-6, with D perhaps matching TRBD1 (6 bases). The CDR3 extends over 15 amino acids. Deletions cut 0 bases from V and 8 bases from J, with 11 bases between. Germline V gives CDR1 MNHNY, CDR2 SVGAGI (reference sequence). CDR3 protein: CASSYSQGSDSPLHF. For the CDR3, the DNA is TGTGCCAGCAGTTACTCGCAGGGGTCGGATTCACCCCTCCACTTT.

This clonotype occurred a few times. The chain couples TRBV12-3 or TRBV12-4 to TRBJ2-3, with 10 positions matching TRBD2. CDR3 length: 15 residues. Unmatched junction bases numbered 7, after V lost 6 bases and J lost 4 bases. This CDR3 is CASSSGGAFADTQYF. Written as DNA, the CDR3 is TGTGCCAGCAGCAGCGGGGGGGCCTTCGCAGATACGCAGTATTTT.

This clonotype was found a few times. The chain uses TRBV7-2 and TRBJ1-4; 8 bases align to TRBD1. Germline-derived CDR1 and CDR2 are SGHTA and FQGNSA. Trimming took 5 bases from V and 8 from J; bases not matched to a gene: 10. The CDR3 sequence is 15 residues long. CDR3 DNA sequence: TGTGCCAGCAGCAGACAGCAGGGGGCGGGGGAAAAACTGTTTTTT. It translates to CASSRQQGAGEKLFF. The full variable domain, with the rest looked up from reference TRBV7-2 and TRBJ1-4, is GAGVSQSPSNKVTEKGKDVELRCDPISGHTALYWYRQSLGQGLEFLIYFQGNSAPDKSGLPSDRFSAERTGGSVSTLTIQRTQQEDSAVYLCASSRQQGAGEKLFFGSGTQLSVL.

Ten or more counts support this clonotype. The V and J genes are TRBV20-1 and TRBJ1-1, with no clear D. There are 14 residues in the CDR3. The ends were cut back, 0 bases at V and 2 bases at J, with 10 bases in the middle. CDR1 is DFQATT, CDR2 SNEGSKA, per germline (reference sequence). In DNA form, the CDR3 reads TGCAGTGCTAGAGATACTTGGTTTAACACTGAAGCTTTCTTT. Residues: CSARDTWFNTEAFF.

The CDR3 sequence: CASSDAWNTEAFF. CDR3 coding DNA: TGTGCCAGCAGCGACGCCTGGAACACTGAAGCTTTCTTT. This chain connects TRBV5-6 to TRBJ1-1; the D is unclear. In germline, CDR1 is SGHDT, CDR2 YYEEEE. The CDR3 consists of 13 residues. The germline V and J ends were trimmed by 4 bases and 1 base, with 8 bases remaining between them.